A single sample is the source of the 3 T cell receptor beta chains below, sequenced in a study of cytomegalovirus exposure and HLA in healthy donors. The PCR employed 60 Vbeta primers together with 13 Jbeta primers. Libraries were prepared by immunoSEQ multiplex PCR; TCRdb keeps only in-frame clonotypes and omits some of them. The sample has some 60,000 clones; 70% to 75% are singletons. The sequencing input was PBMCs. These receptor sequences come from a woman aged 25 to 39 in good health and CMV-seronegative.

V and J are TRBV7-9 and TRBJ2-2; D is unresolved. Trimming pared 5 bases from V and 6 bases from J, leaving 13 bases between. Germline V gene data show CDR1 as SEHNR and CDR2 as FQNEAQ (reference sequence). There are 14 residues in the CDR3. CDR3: CASSIPLMAGELFF. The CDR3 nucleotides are TGTGCCAGCAGCATACCCCTAATGGCCGGGGAGCTGTTTTTT.

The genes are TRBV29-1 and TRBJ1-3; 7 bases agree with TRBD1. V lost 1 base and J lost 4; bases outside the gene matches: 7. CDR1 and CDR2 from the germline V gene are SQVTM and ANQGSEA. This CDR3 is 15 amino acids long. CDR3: CSVEVGRGAGNTIYF. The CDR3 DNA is TGCAGCGTTGAAGTGGGCAGGGGGGCAGGAAACACCATATATTTT.

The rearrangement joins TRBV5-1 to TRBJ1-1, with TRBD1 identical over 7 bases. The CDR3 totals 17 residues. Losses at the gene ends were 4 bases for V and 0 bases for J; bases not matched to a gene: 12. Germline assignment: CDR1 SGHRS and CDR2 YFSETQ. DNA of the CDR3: TGCGCCAGCAGCCCAGCGATAGGGGGCTTCCTGAACACTGAAGCTTTCTTT. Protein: CASSPAIGGFLNTEAFF.